This is a list of T cell receptor beta chains from one sample in a study of patients and donors after allogeneic stem cell transplantation. In TCRdb, the RT-PCR reads were re-called with MiXCR into one record per CDR3 protein. In the table there are about 24,000 distinct CDR3 sequences, around 40% of which are singletons. What was sequenced was blood, either unsorted or a sorted T cell fraction (not recorded which). These receptors originate from a human donor who was either an allogeneic HSCT recipient or a stem cell or donor lymphocyte infusion donor (not recorded which). It is not recorded whose cells these are; they may come from a transplant donor. Both conserved end residues are part of each CDR3. Each record gives: D gene, J gene, V gene, CDR3 protein. The D gene is left open where the match is weak.

D gene: .
J gene: TRBJ2-5
V gene: TRBV7-9
CDR3 protein: CASSWPGEEVTQYF

D gene: TRBD1
J gene: TRBJ1-5
V gene: TRBV2
CDR3 protein: CASRRQGYSNQPQHF

D gene: .
J gene: TRBJ1-1
V gene: TRBV5-1
CDR3 protein: CASSLLGTPRAAFF

D gene: .
J gene: TRBJ2-2
V gene: TRBV20-1
CDR3 protein: CSARQSSNTGELFF

D gene: .
J gene: TRBJ1-2
V gene: TRBV7-9
CDR3 protein: CASSSVWVPPSPYGYTF

D gene: .
J gene: TRBJ1-2
V gene: TRBV28
CDR3 protein: CASNSNYGYTF

D gene: .
J gene: TRBJ2-1
V gene: TRBV14
CDR3 protein: CASSPFAVGEQFF

D gene: .
J gene: TRBJ1-2
V gene: TRBV29-1
CDR3 protein: CSTSGQPTYGYTF

D gene: .
J gene: TRBJ1-6
V gene: TRBV27
CDR3 protein: CASSFKAGGTYNSPLHF

D gene: .
J gene: TRBJ2-4
V gene: TRBV29-1
CDR3 protein: CSVGSGAKNIQYF

D gene: .
J gene: TRBJ1-1
V gene: TRBV10-3
CDR3 protein: CAISGGATEAFF

D gene: TRBD1
J gene: TRBJ1-5
V gene: TRBV20-1
CDR3 protein: CSAGGQGQNQPQHF

D gene: .
J gene: TRBJ2-3
V gene: TRBV7-8
CDR3 protein: CASSLGVRGTDTQYF

D gene: .
J gene: TRBJ2-7
V gene: TRBV5-1
CDR3 protein: CATKIEASSYEQYF

D gene: TRBD2
J gene: TRBJ2-1
V gene: TRBV20-1
CDR3 protein: CSASLAGIFYEQFF

D gene: .
J gene: TRBJ2-3
V gene: TRBV28
CDR3 protein: CASSLMQSTDTQYF

D gene: .
J gene: TRBJ1-3
V gene: TRBV7-9
CDR3 protein: CASSPGADGNTIYF

D gene: .
J gene: TRBJ2-7
V gene: TRBV7-9
CDR3 protein: CASSPRGADSYEQYF

D gene: .
J gene: TRBJ2-2
V gene: TRBV4-2
CDR3 protein: CASSQELGAHTGELFF

D gene: .
J gene: TRBJ2-7
V gene: TRBV29-1
CDR3 protein: CSAGGPEQYF

D gene: .
J gene: TRBJ1-4
V gene: TRBV6-6
CDR3 protein: CASSSRAGEEKLFF

D gene: .
J gene: TRBJ1-1
V gene: TRBV5-5
CDR3 protein: CASSLEGSTEAFF

D gene: .
J gene: TRBJ2-3
V gene: TRBV12-3/TRBV12-4
CDR3 protein: CASSLGLGDTDTQYF

D gene: TRBD1
J gene: TRBJ2-1
V gene: TRBV5-1
CDR3 protein: CASSLATGVDEQFF

D gene: .
J gene: TRBJ2-5
V gene: TRBV12-3/TRBV12-4
CDR3 protein: CASTRSVGETQYF

D gene: TRBD1
J gene: TRBJ1-5
V gene: TRBV27
CDR3 protein: CASSWDRVGAPQHF

D gene: TRBD1
J gene: TRBJ2-3
V gene: TRBV10-3
CDR3 protein: CAISRDRGLADTQYF

D gene: .
J gene: TRBJ2-1
V gene: TRBV11-1
CDR3 protein: CASSKGLYNEQFF

D gene: .
J gene: TRBJ2-7
V gene: TRBV5-1
CDR3 protein: CASSPTSLSYEQYF

D gene: .
J gene: TRBJ2-3
V gene: TRBV9
CDR3 protein: CASSLSSTDTQYF

D gene: .
J gene: TRBJ1-4
V gene: TRBV12-3/TRBV12-4
CDR3 protein: CASSFPDREKLFF

D gene: .
J gene: TRBJ1-3
V gene: TRBV20-1
CDR3 protein: CSARGGAGQYSSLTGNTIYF

D gene: .
J gene: TRBJ1-5
V gene: TRBV21-1
CDR3 protein: CASSKATGQGAKYSNQPQHF

D gene: .
J gene: TRBJ1-5
V gene: TRBV12-3/TRBV12-4
CDR3 protein: CASSFGEADNQPQHF

D gene: .
J gene: TRBJ1-1
V gene: TRBV6-5
CDR3 protein: CASSYTRATEAFF

D gene: .
J gene: TRBJ2-3
V gene: TRBV12-3/TRBV12-4
CDR3 protein: CASSLTQGVTDTQYF

D gene: TRBD1
J gene: TRBJ1-1
V gene: TRBV13
CDR3 protein: CASSTGTGQGFF

D gene: .
J gene: TRBJ1-2
V gene: TRBV6-5
CDR3 protein: CASSYSRGNYGYTF

D gene: .
J gene: TRBJ1-2
V gene: TRBV15
CDR3 protein: CATSRDSIYGYTF

D gene: TRBD2
J gene: TRBJ2-5
V gene: TRBV12-3/TRBV12-4
CDR3 protein: CASSLSGVETQYF

D gene: .
J gene: TRBJ1-1
V gene: TRBV5-1
CDR3 protein: CASSHGGTEAFF

D gene: .
J gene: TRBJ1-1
V gene: TRBV5-1
CDR3 protein: CASSLQGGNTEAFF

D gene: TRBD1
J gene: TRBJ1-6
V gene: TRBV27
CDR3 protein: CASSSRQGSSYNSPLHF

D gene: TRBD2
J gene: TRBJ2-7
V gene: TRBV10-3
CDR3 protein: CAISESIAGGPYEQYF

D gene: TRBD2
J gene: TRBJ2-2
V gene: TRBV7-9
CDR3 protein: CASSLAGTGELFF

D gene: .
J gene: TRBJ2-5
V gene: TRBV5-1
CDR3 protein: CASSLDQPQETQYF

D gene: .
J gene: TRBJ1-1
V gene: TRBV5-1
CDR3 protein: CASSLATENTEAFF

D gene: TRBD1
J gene: TRBJ2-7
V gene: TRBV7-6
CDR3 protein: CASSRDRGTYEQYF

D gene: TRBD1
J gene: TRBJ1-2
V gene: TRBV12-3/TRBV12-4
CDR3 protein: CASSPGTEIIYGYTF